This is a list of T cell receptor beta chains from one sample in a study of post-analysis software for immune sequencing data. TCRdb passed the PCR reads through MiXCR, listing each CDR3 protein once. The data show 600,000 to 750,000 distinct CDR3 sequences, approximately 59% seen once. Source material: blood. Every receptor here comes from a girl aged 2-10 years with multiple sclerosis. The CDR3 runs from the conserved cysteine through the conserved F or W. A row's size may be missing; if present it is once, few, many or a size class.

V	size	J	CDR3
TRBV6-6	few	TRBJ2-7	CASSHTSSYEQYF
TRBV5-1	-	TRBJ1-2	CASSSPTGGGPANYGYTF
TRBV4-1	-	TRBJ1-6	CASSQAPAGNSPLHF
TRBV29-1	-	TRBJ1-2	CSVDLSDYGYTF
TRBV4-3	-	TRBJ2-5	CASSQDLGQGFNGEQYF
TRBV7-9	few	TRBJ2-1	CASSLAVGEQFF
TRBV7-2	-	TRBJ2-3	CASSLAMGFSGGRSTDTQYF
TRBV29-1	few	TRBJ1-1	CSVGRANTEAFF
TRBV5-1	few	TRBJ1-4	CASSLRRRTSTNEKLFF
TRBV3-1	few	TRBJ1-6	CASSQEAGKVSPLHF